Below, 29 T cell receptor beta chains from the same sample are listed, as sequenced in a study of T cells in Graves' hyperthyroidism and ophthalmopathy. Template material for amplifying TCR beta CDR3 regions consisted of RNA transcripts. The TCR CDR3 was amplified in a first-round RT-PCR using the HTBI primer set. From the multiplex PCR reads, TCRdb called clonotypes with MiXCR, one entry per CDR3 protein. This table holds about 600,000 distinct CDR3 sequences, more than 15% found once. Sequences were obtained from blood. All receptors come from a woman aged 35 to 49 with Graves' ophthalmopathy.

This clonotype has a handful of counts. V is TRBV7-6 and J is TRBJ2-2; D tentatively reads TRBD1 or TRBD2 (5 bases each). Germline CDR1 and CDR2: SGHVS and FNYEAQ. The CDR3 sequence is 16 residues long. Trimming removed 5 bases from V and 5 bases from J, with 18 bases in between. CDR3 region: CASSQRDGRTTGELFF. The CDR3 DNA is TGTGCCAGCAGCCAACGGGACGGCAGAACAACCGGGGAGCTGTTTTTT.

The V gene is TRBV7-2, the J gene TRBJ2-5, with TRBD2 matching over 7 bases. This CDR3 comprises 14 residues. In germline, CDR1 is SGHTA, CDR2 FQGNSA. V lost 5 bases and J lost 2; bases outside the gene matches: 5. In nucleotides, the CDR3 is TGTGCCAGCAGCGGATCGGGACTACAAGAGACCCAGTACTTC. Encoded protein: CASSGSGLQETQYF.

The chain couples TRBV9 to TRBJ2-1; 11 nucleotides match TRBD2. V shed 3 bases and J 4 bases; nucleotides not matched to a gene: 9. This CDR3 has 17 amino acids. Per germline, CDR1 SGDLS and CDR2 YYNGEE. The CDR3 region is CASSAPAGTSGYNEQFF. The CDR3 DNA reads TGTGCCAGCAGCGCACCCGCTGGGACTAGCGGTTACAATGAGCAGTTCTTC.

This clonotype was recorded many times. The chain is built from TRBV20-1 and TRBJ2-3; 9 bases agree with TRBD2. Looked up from germline, CDR1 is DFQATT and CDR2 is SNEGSKA (reference sequence). This CDR3 contains 14 residues. J was trimmed by 3 bases and V by 6 bases; bases with no gene match: 7. The CDR3 protein is CSAPVSGSTDTQYF. The CDR3 DNA sequence: TGCAGTGCCCCCGTTAGCGGGAGTACAGATACGCAGTATTTT.

This clonotype was recorded many times. This chain links TRBV7-9 with TRBJ2-1; TRBD2 might be the D (5 bases). The V gene lost 5 bases and the J gene lost 0 bases, with 14 bases spanning the gap. The CDR3 spans 16 residues. Germline values: CDR1 SEHNR, CDR2 FQNEAQ (reference sequence). The CDR3 sequence: CASSAQLGRSYNEQFF. Here the CDR3 DNA reads TGTGCCAGCAGCGCCCAACTAGGCCGCTCCTACAATGAGCAGTTCTTC.

This clonotype was observed many times. V gene TRBV20-1 combines with J gene TRBJ2-3, with D possibly matching TRBD2 (5 bases). Germline V CDR1 and CDR2: DFQATT, SNEGSKA (reference sequence). Trimming stripped 5 bases from V and 5 bases from J, with 20 bases between. This CDR3 spans 15 amino acids. The CDR3 DNA sequence: TGCAGTGCTCAAGAACCCCGGGGAATTGGAGATACGCAGTATTTT. Translation: CSAQEPRGIGDTQYF.

This clonotype was detected many times. The chain employs TRBV18 and TRBJ1-2, with TRBD1 matching over 8 bases. Germline CDR1 is KGHSH and CDR2 is LQKENI. The CDR3 has 14 amino acids. The junction had 5 bases not matched to a gene; V was cut back by 3 bases and J by 5 bases. The CDR3 DNA reads as TGTGCCAGCTCACCCGGACAGGGATTATATGGCTACACCTTC. This codes for CASSPGQGLYGYTF.

Only a few counts were recorded for this clonotype. The rearrangement uses TRBV6-1 and TRBJ2-7; tentative D call: TRBD2 (6 bases). CDR1 and CDR2 (germline): MNHNS, SASEGT. This CDR3 comprises 14 residues. Trimming took 5 bases from V and 3 from J, leaving 14 bases between them. CDR3: CASSHRGIHYEQYF. For the CDR3, the DNA is TGTGCCAGCAGTCACCGGGGGATCCACTACGAGCAGTACTTC.

The DNA for the CDR3 is TGTGCCACCGCAGGGGGGACAGGGACAGATACGCAGTATTTT. This translates into CATAGGTGTDTQYF. This rearrangement joins TRBV10-3 to TRBJ2-3; TRBD1 agrees at 9 bases. The CDR3 extends over 14 amino acids. V shed 10 bases and J 3 bases; nucleotides not matched to a gene: 8. Germline V gene data show CDR1 as ENHRY and CDR2 as SYGVKD.

V gene TRBV6-5 combines with J gene TRBJ2-3; 9 bases match TRBD2. Germline lookup yields CDR1 MNHEY and CDR2 SVGAGI. The ends lost 4 bases at V and 6 bases at J; junction bases unmatched: 17. The CDR3 runs to 18 residues. CDR3 in DNA: TGTGCCAGCAGTTTCTATCCCGGGACTCGCGGGGGGGCGGATACGCAGTATTTT. This sequence encodes CASSFYPGTRGGADTQYF.

J is TRBJ1-4 and V is TRBV27, with 8 bases fitting TRBD1. Germline CDR1 MNHEY, CDR2 SMNVEV (reference sequence). Germline trimming cut 4 bases from V and 7 bases from J; bases unmatched to any gene: 11. The CDR3 is 16 residues long. Written as DNA, the CDR3 is TGTGCCAGCAGTTCTTGGCAGCAGGGGGCGCCTGAAAAACTGTTTTTT. It yields the protein CASSSWQQGAPEKLFF.

There are many counts of this clonotype. The gene calls are TRBV12-3 or TRBV12-4 and TRBJ1-4; weak D call: TRBD1 (6 bases). Trimming stripped 5 bases from V and 10 bases from J, with 14 bases between. The CDR3 has 13 residues. The CDR3 nucleotides are TGTGCCAGCAGTCTCTTAGAGGGGGGAAAACTGTTTTTT. Translated, it gives CASSLLEGGKLFF.

J is TRBJ2-3 and V is TRBV6-2 or TRBV6-3; 7 positions agree with TRBD1. V gave up 6 bases and J gave up 5 bases; unmatched junction bases: 11. The length of the CDR3 is 15 residues. Per germline, CDR1 MNHEY and CDR2 SVGEGT. The CDR3 sequence: CASRDRTGGVDTQYF. CDR3 nucleotide sequence: TGTGCCAGCAGAGACCGGACAGGAGGAGTAGATACGCAGTATTTT.

This clonotype was seen more than once but under ten times. The chain joins TRBV6-5 to TRBJ2-7; the D call may be TRBD1 or TRBD2 (6 bases each). Germline-derived CDR1 and CDR2 are MNHEY and SVGAGI. V lost 2 bases to trimming and J lost 0 bases, with 20 bases between them. The CDR3 runs to 18 residues. CDR3 amino acids: CASSYPPGRGPTSYEQYF. The CDR3, as DNA: TGTGCCAGCAGTTACCCCCCGGGTCGGGGGCCGACCTCCTACGAGCAGTACTTC.

The chain's CDR3 is CAWSAPSGRETQYF. DNA for the CDR3: TGTGCCTGGAGTGCTCCTAGCGGGAGGGAGACCCAGTACTTC. V gene TRBV30 combines with J gene TRBJ2-5, with 11 bases lining up with TRBD2. The CDR3 spans 14 residues. Germline loops: CDR1 GTSNPN, CDR2 SVGIG (reference sequence). V lost 1 base to trimming and J lost 5 bases; unmatched junction nucleotides: 3. Full variable domain (remainder filled in from reference TRBV30 and TRBJ2-5): SQTIHQWPATLVQPVGSPLSLECTVEGTSNPNLYWYRQAAGRGLQLLFYSVGIGQISSEVPQNLSASRPQDRQFILSSKKLLLSDSGFYLCAWSAPSGRETQYFGPGTRLLVL.

Only a few counts were recorded for this clonotype. The chain carries TRBV7-8 and TRBJ2-5, with D uncertain. V lost 8 bases, J lost 9 bases, and 22 bases lay in between. The CDR3 runs 14 residues. CDR1 SGHVS and CDR2 FQNEAQ come from the germline V gene. The chain's CDR3 is CASAPDGLLFAQYF. CDR3 nucleotide sequence: TGTGCCAGCGCTCCCGACGGGCTCCTTTTCGCCCAGTACTTC. Full variable domain (remainder filled in from reference TRBV7-8 and TRBJ2-5): GAGVSQSPRYKVAKRGQDVALRCDPISGHVSLFWYQQALGQGPEFLTYFQNEAQLDKSGLPSDRFFAERPEGSVSTLKIQRTQQEDSAVYLCASAPDGLLFAQYFGPGTRLLVL.

This clonotype showed up many times. The chain uses TRBV7-9 and TRBJ1-1; D gene unclear. Germline V lookup: CDR1 SEHNR, CDR2 FQNEAQ (reference sequence). V lost 4 bases and J 7 bases, leaving 13 bases between the germline ends. The CDR3 is made up of 13 amino acids. CDR3 residues: CASSSEALSEAFF. The CDR3 DNA follows: TGTGCCAGCAGCTCCGAGGCGCTGAGTGAAGCTTTCTTT.

This clonotype was observed at least ten times. This chain uses TRBV20-1 with TRBJ1-1; 7 positions agree with TRBD1. Germline CDR1 reads DFQATT; CDR2 reads SNEGSKA (reference sequence). This CDR3 is 12 amino acids long. J was trimmed by 8 bases and V by 3 bases; bases with no gene match: 6. CDR3 amino acids: CSASITGEEAFF. CDR3 in DNA: TGCAGTGCTAGCATTACAGGGGAGGAAGCTTTCTTT.

The chain uses TRBV6-1 and TRBJ2-3; 10 nucleotides line up with TRBD1. Trimming cost V 7 bases and J 4 bases; bases outside gene matches: 8. CDR3 length equals 15 residues. Germline CDR1 and CDR2: MNHNS and SASEGT. The CDR3 sequence is CASKLGQGVPDTQYF. CDR3 in DNA: TGTGCCAGCAAGCTTGGACAGGGGGTCCCAGATACGCAGTATTTT.

Many counts were recorded for this clonotype. V and J are TRBV7-2 and TRBJ1-4, with 7 bases lining up with TRBD1. The CDR3 contains 17 residues. V trimming: 4 bases; J trimming: 7 bases; junction bases outside the gene matches: 15. CDR1 is SGHTA and CDR2 is FQGNSA in the germline V gene. For the CDR3, the DNA is TGTGCCAGCAGCTACTCCGGGACAGCCTTAGGGAGTGAAAAACTGTTTTTT. Protein product: CASSYSGTALGSEKLFF.

Many counts were recorded for this clonotype. Germline and junction disagree at one end, which may indicate a read error. The chain couples TRBV2 to TRBJ1-5; TRBD1 is a possible D gene (5 bases). This CDR3 is 13 amino acids long. In germline, CDR1 is SNHLY, CDR2 FYNNEI. The CDR3, as DNA: TGCGCCAGCAGACGGGACAGCAATCAGCCCCAGCATTTT. The encoded protein is CASRRDSNQPQHF.

This clonotype has a count of ten or more. The rearrangement joins TRBV6-1 to TRBJ2-3; the D is unclear. Germline assignment: CDR1 MNHNS and CDR2 SASEGT. V lost 2 bases, J lost 6 bases, and 3 bases lay in between. CDR3 length equals 11 residues. DNA for the CDR3: TGTGCCAGCAGTGAACTTGATACGCAGTATTTT. Amino acid sequence: CASSELDTQYF.

The rearrangement joins TRBV6-1 to TRBJ1-2; D gene uncertain. Germline CDR1 reads MNHNS; CDR2 reads SASEGT. The CDR3 has 13 residues. The ends were cut back, 3 bases at V and 7 bases at J, with 12 bases in the middle. The CDR3, as DNA: TGTGCCAGCAGTGACTTCCGGGGTAGTGGCTACACCTTC. It specifies CASSDFRGSGYTF.

Turning to this clonotype: Lacking the conserved final phenylalanine or tryptophan, this CDR3 likely reflects a read error. This chain uses TRBV27 with TRBJ2-7; D is undetermined. The germline CDR1 and CDR2 sequences are MNHEY and SMNVEV (reference sequence). V gave up 5 bases and J gave up 2 bases, with 19 bases separating them. This CDR3 region has 16 residues. The CDR3: CASSLRRPLGTYEQYL. CDR3 nucleotide sequence: TGTGCCAGCAGTCTTCGCCGTCCCCTGGGGACCTACGAGCAGTACCTC.

The chain links TRBV7-9 to TRBJ2-5, with D maybe TRBD1 (6 bases). Germline CDR1 reads SEHNR; CDR2 reads FQNEAQ (reference sequence). Trimming removed 7 bases at V and 3 bases at J, with 15 bases between. This CDR3 is 14 amino acids long. CDR3 bases: TGTGCCAGCACCGGGACAACCAAAGAAGAGACCCAGTACTTC. It translates to CASTGTTKEETQYF.

This clonotype was counted only a few times. This chain joins TRBV5-1 and TRBJ1-3; D remains unclear. This CDR3 spans 15 amino acids. CDR1 is SGHRS and CDR2 is YFSETQ in the germline V gene. V lost 0 bases to trimming and J lost 9 bases, with 16 bases between them. The CDR3 bases are TGCGCCAGCAGCTTGGATCTGCAGGTCAGCGGCACCATATATTTT. Translating it yields CASSLDLQVSGTIYF.

This clonotype was seen a few times. V gene TRBV3-1 combines with J gene TRBJ2-5, with D perhaps TRBD1 or TRBD2 (6 bases each). CDR1 and CDR2 (germline): LGHDT, YNNKEL (reference sequence). Trimming pared 4 bases from V and 0 bases from J, leaving 15 bases between. The CDR3 loop spans 16 amino acids. For the CDR3, the DNA is TGTGCCAGCAGCCTGGGGGGCGGGGCGTACCAAGAGACCCAGTACTTC. Amino acids: CASSLGGGAYQETQYF.

CDR3 loop: CASSEADTQYF. The CDR3 DNA reads as TGCGCCAGCAGTGAGGCAGATACGCAGTATTTT. V is TRBV10-2 and J is TRBJ2-3; D remains ambiguous. The CDR3 has 11 amino acids. From germline, CDR1 is WSHSY and CDR2 SAAADI. V was shortened by 2 bases and J by 4 bases, with 1 base between the two germline ends.

This clonotype was seen repeatedly, ten times or more. V and J are TRBV20-1 and TRBJ2-7; D possibly corresponds to TRBD2 (6 bases). The germline V gene encodes CDR1 DFQATT and CDR2 SNEGSKA (reference sequence). This CDR3 comprises 11 residues. CDR3 residues: CSGDFVNEQYF. As DNA, the CDR3 is TGCTCCGGGGACTTCGTAAACGAGCAGTACTTC.